The 18 T cell receptor beta chains presented below share a single source sample, sequenced in a study of blood T cell repertoires in COVID-19. Sequenced by immunoSEQ multiplex PCR; TCRdb stores in-frame clones only, minus some. The sample has roughly 160,000 clones, roughly 80% seen once. The specimen sequenced was PBMCs or T cells enriched from blood (not recorded which). These receptors all stem from a woman aged 55-69 years who had recovered from COVID-19.

The chain is built from TRBV5-4 and TRBJ1-2; TRBD1 matches 7 bases. The germline CDR1 and CDR2 sequences are SGHNT and YYREEE (reference sequence). Trimming took 5 bases from V and 2 from J; bases not matched to a gene: 9. The CDR3 contains 15 residues. For the CDR3, the DNA is TGTGCCAGCAGATCGACAGGGTTGGAGAACTATGGCTACACCTTC. Protein: CASRSTGLENYGYTF.

The V call is TRBV4-1, the J call TRBJ2-7; unclear D gene. The germline CDR1 and CDR2 sequences are MGHRA and YSYEKL. V lost 10 bases and J 1 base, leaving 11 bases between the germline ends. This CDR3 has 12 amino acids. In nucleotides, the CDR3 is TGCGCCATAATACACGTATCCTACGAGCAGTACTTC. Residues: CAIIHVSYEQYF.

The chain recombines TRBV5-4 with TRBJ1-1; 7 bases map to TRBD1. V lost 0 bases to trimming and J lost 13 bases; unmatched junction nucleotides: 15. The CDR3 contains 15 residues. From germline, CDR1 is SGHNT and CDR2 YYREEE (reference sequence). The CDR3 is CASSLGLGDRTKGFF. The CDR3 nucleotides are TGTGCCAGCAGCTTGGGACTTGGGGACAGAACTAAGGGTTTCTTT. Full variable domain (rest looked up from reference TRBV5-4 and TRBJ1-1): ETGVTQSPTHLIKTRGQQVTLRCSSQSGHNTVSWYQQALGQGPQFIFQYYREEENGRGNFPPRFSGLQFPNYSSELNVNALELDDSALYLCASSLGLGDRTKGFFGQGTRLTVV.

The chain uses TRBV6-2 or TRBV6-3 and TRBJ2-1; D not certain. The germline V and J ends were trimmed by 2 bases and 10 bases, with 12 bases remaining between them. Germline V lookup: CDR1 MNHEY, CDR2 SVGEGT. This CDR3 is 13 amino acids long. The CDR3 sequence is CASSYPWSGEQFF. For the CDR3, the DNA is TGTGCCAGCAGTTACCCCTGGTCAGGAGAGCAGTTCTTC.

The CDR3 nucleotides read TGTGCCAGCAGCCATCGGGGGGGAACTGAAGCTTTCTTT. It encodes CASSHRGGTEAFF. This sequence joins TRBV4-2 and TRBJ1-1; possibly TRBD1 for D (5 bases). Trimming removed 3 bases from V and 5 bases from J, with 10 bases in between. CDR3 length: 13 residues. Germline V lookup: CDR1 LGHNA, CDR2 YNFKEQ.

This clone was observed a handful of times. The sample holds other DNA sequences that translate to the same CDR3. This rearrangement joins TRBV2 to TRBJ1-2, with 11 bases aligning to TRBD1. Germline trimming cut 5 bases from V and 6 bases from J; bases unmatched to any gene: 2. Germline V CDR1 and CDR2: SNHLY, FYNNEI. There are 13 residues in the CDR3. CDR3 DNA sequence: TGTGCCAGCAGTCGGACAGGGGGCGATGGCTACACCTTC. Amino acids: CASSRTGGDGYTF.

The rearrangement uses TRBV7-8 and TRBJ1-2; TRBD1 is a possible D gene (5 bases). The CDR3 runs to 16 residues. The germline V gene encodes CDR1 SGHVS and CDR2 FQNEAQ. Deletions cut 0 bases from V and 4 bases from J, with 15 bases between. CDR3 coding DNA: TGTGCCAGCAGCTTAGCGGAGACAGCTGTGGTCTATGGCTACACCTTC. Its protein product is CASSLAETAVVYGYTF. The full variable domain, its missing parts supplied by reference TRBV7-8 and TRBJ1-2, is GAGVSQSPRYKVAKRGQDVALRCDPISGHVSLFWYQQALGQGPEFLTYFQNEAQLDKSGLPSDRFFAERPEGSVSTLKIQRTQQEDSAVYLCASSLAETAVVYGYTFGSGTRLTVV.

The rearrangement uses TRBV5-1 and TRBJ2-3; a weak D match, TRBD1 (6 bases). Trimming pared 0 bases from V and 0 bases from J, leaving 8 bases between. The CDR3 consists of 15 residues. Germline CDR1 SGHRS, CDR2 YFSETQ. The CDR3 DNA follows: TGCGCCAGCAGCTTGGAACAGGGAAGCACAGATACGCAGTATTTT. This codes for CASSLEQGSTDTQYF.

The V and J genes are TRBV6-5 and TRBJ1-5; D uncertain. In germline, CDR1 is MNHEY, CDR2 SVGAGI. The CDR3 length is 14 residues. V was shortened by 6 bases and J by 2 bases, with 11 bases between the two germline ends. The CDR3 nucleotides are TGTGCCAGCAGCCCCGGTGGAGGCAATCAGCCCCAGCATTTT. This encodes CASSPGGGNQPQHF.

This clone showed up just a few times. J is TRBJ2-1 and V is TRBV5-1; TRBD1 matches 8 bases. The germline V gene has CDR1 SGHRS and CDR2 YFSETQ. V shed 1 base, J shed 5 bases, and the junction held 5 bases outside the gene matches. This CDR3 has 15 amino acids. Here the CDR3 reads CASSLTDRENNEQFF. CDR3 nucleotides: TGCGCCAGCAGCTTGACGGACAGGGAGAACAATGAGCAGTTCTTC.

The chain has TRBV12-5 and TRBJ1-1; no definite D call. With 0 bases removed from V and 5 bases from J, the gap between germline ends came to 4 bases. Germline V gene data show CDR1 as LGHNT and CDR2 as FRNRAP. The CDR3 spans 12 residues. The CDR3 region has the DNA TGTGCTAGTGGTTTGGTCTTAACTGAAGCTTTCTTT. The encoded protein is CASGLVLTEAFF.

This clone was picked up a small number of times. This sequence joins TRBV7-2 and TRBJ2-7; 9 bases agree with TRBD2. Germline CDR1 and CDR2: SGHTA and FQGNSA. V shed 3 bases, J shed 0 bases, and the junction held 3 bases outside the gene matches. The CDR3 covers 15 residues. CDR3 in DNA: TGTGCCAGCAGCTTCCAGCGGGGGGTCTCCTACGAGCAGTACTTC. Residues: CASSFQRGVSYEQYF.

The V call is TRBV25-1, the J call TRBJ1-3, with 8 bases matching TRBD1. The length of the CDR3 is 16 residues. The germline gives CDR1 MGHDK, CDR2 SYGVNS. V was pared by 3 bases and J by 0 bases, with 4 bases of the junction left unmatched. The CDR3 DNA reads TGTGCCAGCAGTGACTTAACAGGGGGCTCTGGAAACACCATATATTTT. Amino acid sequence: CASSDLTGGSGNTIYF.

This clone was observed a handful of times. V gene TRBV2 combines with J gene TRBJ1-1; D perhaps matches TRBD1 (6 bases). The CDR3 covers 10 residues. Trimming removed 8 bases from V and 7 bases from J, with 8 bases in between. CDR1 SNHLY and CDR2 FYNNEI come from the germline V gene. Here the CDR3 reads CASAGVEAFF. CDR3 nucleotide sequence: TGTGCCAGCGCAGGGGTTGAAGCTTTCTTT. Using reference TRBV2 and TRBJ1-1 for the parts outside the CDR3, the full variable domain is EPEVTQTPSHQVTQMGQEVILRCVPISNHLYFYWYRQILGQKVEFLVSFYNNEISEKSEIFDDQFSVERPDGSNFTLKIRSTKLEDSAMYFCASAGVEAFFGQGTRLTVV.

The gene calls are TRBV28 and TRBJ1-5; possible D gene TRBD1, 5 bases. Germline CDR1 MDHEN, CDR2 SYDVKM. The V gene lost 6 bases and the J gene lost 4 bases, with 19 bases spanning the gap. The CDR3 loop spans 16 amino acids. The CDR3 is CASSPGGWGVNQPQHF. In DNA form, the CDR3 reads TGTGCCAGCAGCCCGGGGGGATGGGGGGTTAATCAGCCCCAGCATTTT.

V gene TRBV5-4 combines with J gene TRBJ2-5; D may be TRBD2 (6 bases). The CDR3 contains 15 residues. Trimming removed 3 bases at V and 4 bases at J, with 16 bases between. Germline-derived CDR1 and CDR2 are SGHNT and YYREEE (reference sequence). CDR3 protein: CASSSTRVERETQYF. The DNA of the CDR3 is TGTGCCAGCAGCTCGACTAGGGTTGAAAGAGAGACCCAGTACTTC.

The V and J genes are TRBV12-3 or TRBV12-4 and TRBJ2-1; D gene uncertain. This CDR3 comprises 12 residues. Trimming left V 3 bases short and J 10 bases short, with 10 bases between. Here the CDR3 reads CASSLASAEQFF. For the CDR3, the DNA is TGTGCCAGCAGTTTGGCTTCAGCGGAGCAGTTCTTC.

The CDR3 nucleotides read TGTGGCTCAGGGGCGTCCCTGAACACTGAAGCTTTCTTT. The encoded protein is CGSGASLNTEAFF. This sequence joins TRBV19 and TRBJ1-1, with D possibly being TRBD1 (6 bases). CDR3 length: 13 amino acids. Per the germline V gene, CDR1 is LNHDA and CDR2 is SQIVND (reference sequence).